The 21 T cell receptor beta chains below were found in one sample sequenced in a study of blood T cell repertoires in COVID-19. Libraries were prepared by immunoSEQ multiplex PCR; TCRdb keeps only in-frame clonotypes and omits some of them. The table includes some 460,000 clones, roughly 87% detected once. The sample was PBMCs or T cells enriched from blood (not recorded which). These receptors were collected from a woman between 18 and 29 years old who had recovered from COVID-19.

This chain joins TRBV3-1 (or the pseudogene TRBV3-2) and TRBJ1-4; D possibly corresponds to TRBD1 (5 bases). Trimming stripped 0 bases from V and 1 base from J, with 15 bases between. This CDR3 spans 18 amino acids. Germline assignment: CDR1 LGHDT and CDR2 YNNKEL (reference sequence). Here the CDR3 DNA reads TGTGCCAGCAGCCAAGATCCTTGGGAGGGGATAACTAATGAAAAACTGTTTTTT. This translates into CASSQDPWEGITNEKLFF.

The chain carries TRBV20-1 and TRBJ2-7; tentative D call: TRBD1 (6 bases). Trimming pared 6 bases from V and 6 bases from J, leaving 9 bases between. Germline CDR1 reads DFQATT; CDR2 reads SNEGSKA (reference sequence). There are 10 residues in the CDR3. The CDR3 DNA sequence: TGCAGTGCCGGCAGGGGCGAGCAGTACTTC. This translates into CSAGRGEQYF.

The chain carries TRBV4-1 and TRBJ1-1; D not resolved. CDR3 length equals 14 residues. Germline-derived CDR1 and CDR2 are MGHRA and YSYEKL. V was trimmed by 1 base and J by 6 bases, leaving 12 bases between them. CDR3 DNA sequence: TGCGCCAGCAGCCAAGCCCCGATGCTATCTGAAGCTTTCTTT. It encodes CASSQAPMLSEAFF.

The chain uses TRBV7-9 and TRBJ1-6; D call uncertain. Looked up from germline, CDR1 is SEHNR and CDR2 is FQNEAQ (reference sequence). Trimming shortened V by 4 bases and J by 2 bases, and 18 bases separated the two germline ends. The CDR3 covers 18 residues. In DNA form, the CDR3 reads TGTGCCAGCAGCTCATATACGTTCGGGAGTACCTATAATTCACCCCTCCACTTT. It is translated as CASSSYTFGSTYNSPLHF. Full variable domain (remainder filled in from reference TRBV7-9 and TRBJ1-6): DTGVSQNPRHKITKRGQNVTFRCDPISEHNRLYWYRQTLGQGPEFLTYFQNEAQLEKSRLLSDRFSAERPKGSFSTLEIQRTEQGDSAMYLCASSSYTFGSTYNSPLHFGNGTRLTVT.

The gene calls are TRBV19 and TRBJ2-3; D is possibly TRBD1 (6 bases). Germline V gene sequence: CDR1 LNHDA, CDR2 SQIVND (reference sequence). Trimming shortened V by 5 bases and J by 3 bases, and 9 bases separated the two germline ends. CDR3 size: 13 residues. CDR3 amino acids: CASSYTGTDTQYF. In DNA, the CDR3 is TGTGCCAGTAGTTACACAGGGACAGATACGCAGTATTTT.

The rearrangement links TRBV27 to TRBJ2-3, with D possibly matching TRBD2 (5 bases). Trimming removed 0 bases from V and 2 bases from J, with 18 bases in between. The CDR3 contains 18 residues. Germline V CDR1 and CDR2: MNHEY, SMNVEV (reference sequence). CDR3 residues: CASSLSPVRALDTDTQYF. CDR3 DNA sequence: TGTGCCAGCAGTTTATCGCCCGTGAGGGCCCTAGACACAGATACGCAGTATTTT.

This sequence joins TRBV5-1 and TRBJ2-7, with 7 nucleotides matching TRBD1. Trimming removed 2 bases from V and 2 bases from J; junction bases left unmatched: 4. The CDR3 covers 14 residues. CDR1 is SGHRS and CDR2 is YFSETQ in the germline V gene. Written as DNA, the CDR3 is TGCGCCAGCAGCTTCTCGGGACAGACCTACGAGCAGTACTTC. This codes for CASSFSGQTYEQYF.

The chain is built from TRBV12-3 or TRBV12-4 and TRBJ2-5, with D unclear. This CDR3 contains 13 residues. The CDR3 region has the DNA TGTGCTACCACCCTTGGCAGTCAAGAGACCCAGTACTTC. Amino acids: CATTLGSQETQYF.

The chain employs TRBV7-8 and TRBJ1-1; a possible D gene is TRBD1 (6 bases). Germline-derived CDR1 and CDR2 are SGHVS and FQNEAQ. Trimming left V 1 base short and J 7 bases short, with 16 bases between. The CDR3 runs to 15 residues. Here the CDR3 DNA reads TGTGCCAGCAGCTTAGGGCTCCCAGGGGTGAGTGAAGCTTTCTTT. It specifies CASSLGLPGVSEAFF.

The gene calls are TRBV5-4 and TRBJ1-2, with D possibly TRBD1 on 5 matching bases. CDR1 is SGHNT and CDR2 is YYREEE in the germline V gene (reference sequence). The CDR3 has 13 amino acids. The germline V and J ends were trimmed by 4 bases and 5 bases, with 12 bases remaining between them. CDR3 loop: CASSPKQGYGYTF. Here the CDR3 DNA reads TGTGCCAGCAGCCCGAAGCAGGGTTATGGCTACACCTTC. The entire variable domain, with the rest obtained from reference TRBV5-4 and TRBJ1-2, is as follows: ETGVTQSPTHLIKTRGQQVTLRCSSQSGHNTVSWYQQALGQGPQFIFQYYREEENGRGNFPPRFSGLQFPNYSSELNVNALELDDSALYLCASSPKQGYGYTFGSGTRLTVV.

The chain couples TRBV4-1 to TRBJ1-3; a possible D gene is TRBD1 (6 bases). The CDR3 covers 15 residues. Germline values: CDR1 MGHRA, CDR2 YSYEKL. V shed 5 bases and J shed 4 bases, with 15 bases lying between them. The CDR3 coding sequence is TGCGCCAGCAGCAGAGGGGGGGACCTAGGAAACACCATATATTTT. As protein: CASSRGGDLGNTIYF.

V is TRBV2 and J is TRBJ2-2, with 7 nucleotides matching TRBD1. Trimming cost V 3 bases and J 5 bases; bases outside gene matches: 6. Germline loops: CDR1 SNHLY, CDR2 FYNNEI. The CDR3 contains 15 residues. The CDR3 is CASSDRGGGTGELFF. The CDR3, as DNA: TGTGCCAGCAGTGATCGAGGGGGCGGTACCGGGGAGCTGTTTTTT.

This sequence joins TRBV19 and TRBJ1-5; no clear D. The CDR3 consists of 15 residues. V lost 3 bases and J 0 bases, leaving 9 bases between the germline ends. Looked up from germline, CDR1 is LNHDA and CDR2 is SQIVND (reference sequence). The CDR3 region is CASSIRVDSNQPQHF. CDR3 sequence (DNA): TGTGCCAGTAGTATCCGGGTGGATAGCAATCAGCCCCAGCATTTT.

This chain connects TRBV11-2 to TRBJ2-3; unclear D gene. The CDR3 length is 16 residues. Germline lookup yields CDR1 SGHAT and CDR2 FQNNGV. Trimming shortened V by 3 bases and J by 0 bases, and 13 bases separated the two germline ends. CDR3 coding DNA: TGTGCCAGCAGCTTGCTCGCCGGTCTAAGCACAGATACGCAGTATTTT. It yields the protein CASSLLAGLSTDTQYF.

The CDR3 coding sequence is TGTGCCAGCAGCACAAGGAGGAACACTGAAGCTTTCTTT. Translation gives CASSTRRNTEAFF. This rearrangement joins TRBV7-2 to TRBJ1-1, with D unresolved. CDR1 is SGHTA and CDR2 is FQGNSA in the germline V gene. This CDR3 contains 13 residues. Trimming took off 5 bases at V and 1 base at J, with 8 bases between the two ends. Full variable domain (rest looked up from reference TRBV7-2 and TRBJ1-1): GAGVSQSPSNKVTEKGKDVELRCDPISGHTALYWYRQSLGQGLEFLIYFQGNSAPDKSGLPSDRFSAERTGGSVSTLTIQRTQQEDSAVYLCASSTRRNTEAFFGQGTRLTVV.

V is TRBV7-8 and J is TRBJ1-1; perhaps TRBD1 as D (5 bases). CDR1 is SGHVS and CDR2 is FQNEAQ in the germline V gene. V shed 5 bases and J shed 1 base, with 14 bases lying between them. The CDR3 sequence is 15 residues long. Written as DNA, the CDR3 is TGTGCCAGCAGCCAAATGTACAGGACGAACACTGAAGCTTTCTTT. Translation: CASSQMYRTNTEAFF.

V is TRBV21-1 and J is TRBJ2-5; the table calls TRBD1, which could not be checked here. TRBV21-1 is deemed a pseudogene. The CDR3 sequence is 16 residues long. The CDR3 loop reads CASSKEFRTEEETQYF. CDR3 in DNA: TGTGCCAGCAGCAAAGAGTTTCGGACAGAGGAAGAGACCCAGTACTTC.

The gene calls are TRBV3-1 (or the pseudogene TRBV3-2) and TRBJ2-3; the match to TRBD2 covers 15 bases. The CDR3 runs to 17 residues. V dropped 6 bases and J dropped 5; count of bases not matched to a gene: 9. Germline loops: CDR1 LGHDT, CDR2 YNNKEL (reference sequence). CDR3 sequence: CASRAGTSGGFVDTQYF. CDR3 nucleotide sequence: TGTGCCAGCAGAGCCGGGACTAGCGGGGGGTTCGTAGATACGCAGTATTTT.

Only a few counts were recorded for this clone. The chain couples TRBV12-3 or TRBV12-4 to TRBJ2-1; possible D gene TRBD2, 5 bases. The V end was cut by 5 bases, the J end by 10 bases, with 15 bases between. The CDR3 is made up of 13 amino acids. The CDR3 nucleotides are TGTGCCAGCAGTCCCTGGCGAGAGGGCGAGCAGTTCTTC. It yields the protein CASSPWREGEQFF.

This chain connects TRBV5-5 to TRBJ1-4; possible D gene TRBD1, 6 bases. The CDR3 length is 16 residues. CDR1 is SGHKS, CDR2 YYEKEE, per germline (reference sequence). V lost 4 bases to trimming and J lost 3 bases, with 16 bases between them. CDR3 sequence: CASSRGGIRSNEKLFF. DNA for the CDR3: TGTGCCAGCAGCCGAGGGGGAATTAGGTCTAATGAAAAACTGTTTTTT.

The chain combines TRBV16 with TRBJ1-6, with D perhaps TRBD1 (5 bases). The V end lost 2 bases, the J end lost 10 bases, and 15 bases lay between the germline ends. Per the germline V gene, CDR1 is KGHSY and CDR2 is FQNENV. This CDR3 region has 15 residues. CDR3 coding DNA: TGTGCCAGCAGCCAAACAAGGGACTCCGGATCACCCCTCCACTTT. This sequence encodes CASSQTRDSGSPLHF.